This T cell receptor (beta chain) came from a study of technical replicates of blood from several donors (dated by TCRdb to about 2017). A note on this clone: Its cognate antigen has yet to be identified. No much larger clone exists at a distance of one base, and base qualities are not known.

From a lookup of the germline V gene (reference sequence), CDR1 and CDR2 are SGHNT and YYREEE. The CDR3 measures 15 amino acids from cysteine to phenylalanine. Only the CDR3 DNA stays, 45 bases, in frame from base 1. At the junction V is shortened by 1 base and J by 4 bases, with 13 bases in between. Library generation was performed with the immunoSEQ multiplex PCR assay. Here the immuneACCESS table is served through TCRdb, limited to in-frame sequences with V and J called. Missing clones are a known gap in these copies; in checked studies unresolved V genes cover under half, and the rest lacks a known reason. Within this sample are 80,000 to 100,000 clones, with around 96% of them counted one time only. The top ten hold under 0.45% of the sample.

Sequencing was carried out using T cells isolated from PBMCs. This chain joins TRBV5-4 to TRBJ2-3; matching of 5 bases hints at TRBD2 as the D gene. The sequence was obtained from a human donor in good health. The DNA sequence is TGTGCCAGCAGCTTGACGAGGGCCCGGGCAGATACGCAGTATTTT. Its coded protein is CASSLTRARADTQYF.